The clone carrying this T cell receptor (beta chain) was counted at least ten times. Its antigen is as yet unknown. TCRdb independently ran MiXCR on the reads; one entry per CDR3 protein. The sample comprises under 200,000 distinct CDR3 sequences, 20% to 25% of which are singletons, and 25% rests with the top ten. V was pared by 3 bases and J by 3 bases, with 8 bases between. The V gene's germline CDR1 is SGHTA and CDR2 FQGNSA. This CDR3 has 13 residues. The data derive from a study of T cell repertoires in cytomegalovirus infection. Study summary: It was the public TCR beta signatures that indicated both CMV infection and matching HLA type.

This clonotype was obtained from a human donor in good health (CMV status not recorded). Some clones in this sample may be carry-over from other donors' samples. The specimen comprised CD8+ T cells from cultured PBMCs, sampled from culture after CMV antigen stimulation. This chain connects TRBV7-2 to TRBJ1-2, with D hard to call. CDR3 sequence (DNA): TGTGCCAGCAGCTTGGACTCCCACTATGGCTACACCTTC. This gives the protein CASSLDSHYGYTF.